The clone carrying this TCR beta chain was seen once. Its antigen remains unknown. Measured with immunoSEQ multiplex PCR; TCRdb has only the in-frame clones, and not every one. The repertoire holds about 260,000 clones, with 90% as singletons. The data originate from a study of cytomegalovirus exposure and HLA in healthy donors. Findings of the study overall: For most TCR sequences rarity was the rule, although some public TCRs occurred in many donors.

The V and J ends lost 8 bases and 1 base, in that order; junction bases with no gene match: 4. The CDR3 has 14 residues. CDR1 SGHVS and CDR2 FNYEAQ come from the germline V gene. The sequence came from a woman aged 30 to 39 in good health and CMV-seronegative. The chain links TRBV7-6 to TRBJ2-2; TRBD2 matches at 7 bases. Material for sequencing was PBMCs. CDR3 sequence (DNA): TGTGCCAGCCGAGGCGGGAGGAACACCGGGGAGCTGTTTTTT. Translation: CASRGGRNTGELFF.